This T cell receptor (beta chain) emerged from a study of naive and memory T cell subsets. Study conclusions and caveats: Possibly reflecting memory cells re-expressing CD45RA, a few larger clonotypes occurred in naive repertoires, especially CD8.

The germline V gene has CDR1 PRHDT and CDR2 FYEKMQ (reference sequence). Trimming took 5 bases from V and 2 from J, leaving 18 bases between them. The CDR3 has 16 residues. Details on this clonotype: Its target is unknown.

Both TRBC1 and TRBC2 were covered by a beta constant-region primer of two equimolar oligonucleotides. Four rounds of PCR amplified the ligated cDNA using nested alpha and beta constant-region primers plus SP2. TCRdb redid the calling of the UMI-ligation and nested PCR reads with MiXCR, one entry per CDR3 protein. The sample holds fewer than 150,000 distinct CDR3 sequences, 15% to 25% seen once. This sequence was found in a human donor in good health. V and J are TRBV13 and TRBJ1-2; D ambiguous. The sample taken for sequencing was naive CD8+ T cells from blood. The CDR3 sequence is CASSEENSLINYGYTF. CDR3 nucleotides: TGTGCCAGCAGCGAAGAAAACAGTTTGATAAACTATGGCTACACCTTC. The whole variable domain, filled in from reference TRBV13 and TRBJ1-2, reads AAGVIQSPRHLIKEKRETATLKCYPIPRHDTVYWYQQGPGQDPQFLISFYEKMQSDKGSIPDRFSAQQFSDYHSELNMSSLELGDSALYFCASSEENSLINYGYTFGSGTRLTVV.